The rows below give T cell receptor beta chains drawn from one sample of a study of blood T cell repertoires in COVID-19. The method was immunoSEQ multiplex PCR; TCRdb's version includes in-frame clones alone and lacks a portion of them. The data contain tens of thousands of clones, 90% of them seen just once; the ten biggest clones take up approximately 2.8%. The material sequenced was peripheral blood. These receptors originate from a human donor in a cohort sampled during active COVID-19. The CDR3 runs from the conserved cysteine through the conserved F or W. The order of the fields is J gene, clone size, V gene, CDR3 protein. Part of the rows lack a size; the others show once, few, many or a class for expanded clones.

TRBJ2-2 NA TRBV4-3 CASSQIRGTGELFF
TRBJ2-5 NA TRBV5-4 CASSLSVLKETQYF
TRBJ1-1 once TRBV29-1 CSAQLLTAGGAFF
TRBJ2-3 NA TRBV7-6 CASSLTPGQGDTDTQYF
TRBJ2-1 NA TRBV9 CASSVSLRGADNEQFF
TRBJ2-2 NA TRBV28 CASSQDRGPTGELFF
TRBJ2-3 NA TRBV5-1 CASSLVSTSGTDTQYF
TRBJ2-3 NA TRBV7-9 CASTGTGGFNTQYF
TRBJ2-7 NA TRBV4-1 CASSQGLGHTREQYF
TRBJ2-5 NA TRBV6-6 CASIGLAETQYF
TRBJ2-5 NA TRBV12-3/TRBV12-4 CASSLGQQETQYF
TRBJ1-4 few TRBV2 CASRTQGRANEKLFF
TRBJ1-2 NA TRBV6-2/TRBV6-3 CASSSPNQGYGYTF
TRBJ2-5 NA TRBV28 CASSLFPQREGETQYF
TRBJ2-3 NA TRBV7-8 CASSFPRLAGRFTDTQYF
TRBJ1-6 NA TRBV28 CASTSGGGMVVWPLHF
TRBJ1-1 NA TRBV7-3 CASSLNGGHEAFF
TRBJ1-1 NA TRBV29-1 CSGRSPEGDTEAFF
TRBJ1-1 NA TRBV9 CASSPHRGAGGGTEAFF
TRBJ2-7 NA TRBV25-1 CASSLAGSNSEQYF
TRBJ1-1 NA TRBV28 CACGGVGGVNTEAFF
TRBJ2-2 NA TRBV28 CASSSREGTGELFF
TRBJ2-1 once TRBV6-5 CATGLAGGNEQFF
TRBJ2-7 NA TRBV4-1 CASSQAGEQYF
TRBJ2-6 NA TRBV25-1 CASSGSGANVLTF
TRBJ2-5 NA TRBV28 CASRGNLGDRGQETQYF
TRBJ2-3 NA TRBV4-1 CASSQDGSTDTQYF
TRBJ1-1 once TRBV7-3 CASSLDVAQGGTEAFF
TRBJ1-5 few TRBV5-4 CASSFYRAGDNSNQPQHF
TRBJ1-1 NA TRBV7-9 CASSSGNPTEAFF
TRBJ2-5 NA TRBV15 CATSRDLAETSGATQYF
TRBJ1-5 NA TRBV7-2 CASSLGSGDQPQHF
TRBJ2-5 NA TRBV28 CASRVLPQETQYF
TRBJ2-5 once TRBV18 CASSPRDRREEETQYF
TRBJ1-5 NA TRBV5-6 CASSFGGGESNQPQHF
TRBJ2-7 NA TRBV4-2 CASSPTGGGSADQAYEQYF
TRBJ1-4 NA TRBV5-4 CASSLDSDYNEKLFF
TRBJ1-1 NA TRBV4-2 CASSQKGVRSTEAFF
TRBJ1-2 NA TRBV27 CASMGGDGYTF
TRBJ2-5 few TRBV11-3 CASSAGLAGTAQETQYF
TRBJ1-1 NA TRBV12-3/TRBV12-4 CASSFTAREAFF
TRBJ2-7 NA TRBV30 CAWSEGTKQYF
TRBJ2-6 NA TRBV7-2 CASSLNPLAADSGANVLTF
TRBJ2-1 NA TRBV6-6 CASSTTLRGGNEQFF
TRBJ1-3 NA TRBV5-4 CASSLTGVEDTIYF